A single sample is the source of the 25 T cell receptor beta chains below, sequenced in a study of T cell clonality in common variable immunodeficiency. These receptors have no identified antigens. Notes on the study in general: In common variable immunodeficiency, TCR beta chains reportedly carried fewer deletions and N-nucleotide insertions.

The repertoire was sequenced with immunoSEQ multiplex PCR; TCRdb's copy has only in-frame clones and lacks some. This repertoire includes over 15,000 clones. What was sequenced was peripheral blood mononuclear cells. These receptors originate from a human donor with common variable immunodeficiency.

In the case of this clone: Read sequence stops 3 residues before the CDR3 end, and the germline J gene provides the missing end. The genes are TRBV7-9 and TRBJ2-7, with a possible D match to TRBD1 (5 bases). The CDR3 runs 14 residues. The germline V gene has CDR1 SEHNR and CDR2 FQNEAQ (reference sequence). Between the trimmed V and J ends, which lost 3 bases and 1 base, there was a span of 10 bases. CDR3 sequence reads: CASSFSQGSYEQYF. The part of the CDR3 DNA that was read is TGTGCCAGCAGCTTCTCGCAGGGTTCCTACGAG.

As to this clone: Read data end 3 residues before the CDR3 end; the end is taken from the germline J gene. The rearrangement links TRBV20-1 to TRBJ1-5; 8 bases are shared with TRBD1. The V segment lost 8 bases and the J segment 3 bases; nucleotides outside the gene matches: 6. There are 13 residues in the CDR3. Germline values: CDR1 DFQATT, CDR2 SNEGSKA (reference sequence). This chain's CDR3 is CSFGQGNNQPQHF. The sequenced part of the CDR3 DNA is TGCAGTTTCGGACAGGGTAACAATCAGCCC.

This clone is identified as medium-sized (0.01 to 0.1%) from frequency. The read terminates 3 residues before the CDR3 end, so the remaining end is supplied by the germline J gene. The chain recombines TRBV14 with TRBJ1-1, with 9 bases matching TRBD1. The CDR3 runs to 15 residues. Germline-derived CDR1 and CDR2 are SGHDN and FVKESK. V dropped 4 bases and J dropped 5; count of bases not matched to a gene: 8. The CDR3 here is CASSRWTGDDTEAFF. CDR3 DNA, as far as it was read: TGTGCCAGCAGCCGCTGGACAGGGGATGATACTGAA.

To note about this clone: Read coverage stops 3 residues before the CDR3 terminus; the germline J gene supplies the remainder. This chain uses TRBV19 with TRBJ1-5; no reliable D call. This CDR3 has 17 amino acids. From germline, CDR1 is LNHDA and CDR2 SQIVND (reference sequence). V dropped 3 bases and J dropped 0 bases, with 15 bases sitting between them. The CDR3 sequence: CASSIAPGGRSNQPQHF. The part of the CDR3 DNA that was read is TGTGCCAGTAGTATCGCGCCTGGCGGGCGTAGCAATCAGCCC.

As concerns this clone: The CDR3 end lies 3 residues beyond the end of the read and is filled in from the germline J gene. The chain carries TRBV18 and TRBJ2-7, with D unresolved. The germline V and J ends were trimmed by 4 bases and 2 bases, with 6 bases remaining between them. Germline V gives CDR1 KGHSH, CDR2 LQKENI. The CDR3 has 12 residues. Here the CDR3 reads CASSLLPYEQYF. The CDR3 DNA, read in part, is TGTGCCAGCTCACTCCTCCCCTACGAG.

As regards this clone: The read finishes 3 residues shy of the CDR3 end, and the germline J gene is used to complete it. The rearrangement links TRBV6-2 or TRBV6-3 to TRBJ2-3; 7 bases line up with TRBD2. J was trimmed by 4 bases and V by 8 bases; bases with no gene match: 15. CDR3 length: 16 residues. The germline CDR1 and CDR2 sequences are MNHEY and SVGEGT. The CDR3 reads CASQIFSGMGADTQYF. The sequenced CDR3 bases are TGTGCCAGCCAGATATTCAGCGGGATGGGGGCAGATACG.

On this clone: The read terminates 3 residues before the CDR3 end, so the remaining end is supplied by the germline J gene. The V gene is TRBV5-1, the J gene TRBJ1-4; D not certain. The V gene's germline CDR1 is SGHRS and CDR2 YFSETQ. V lost 0 bases, J lost 8 bases, and 11 bases lay in between. The CDR3 is made up of 14 amino acids. Here the CDR3 reads CASSLAVQREKLFF. CDR3 DNA, as far as it was read: TGCGCCAGCAGCTTGGCCGTCCAGCGGGAAAAA.

Comments on this clone: The CDR3 is cut off 3 residues early in the read; its end comes from the germline J gene. This rearrangement joins TRBV5-5 to TRBJ1-1; 9 nucleotides match TRBD1. The CDR3 is 13 residues long. Germline assignment: CDR1 SGHKS and CDR2 YYEKEE (reference sequence). This chain's CDR3 is CASSPGQGVWAFF. The DNA read from the CDR3 is TGTGCCAGCAGCCCGGGACAGGGTGTTTGG.

In the case of this clone: The read finishes 3 residues shy of the CDR3 end, and the germline J gene is used to complete it. V gene TRBV2 combines with J gene TRBJ2-7; TRBD2 agrees at 8 bases. With V trimmed by 5 bases and J by 1 base, 1 base remained unmatched. Germline V gene sequence: CDR1 SNHLY, CDR2 FYNNEI. This CDR3 has 13 amino acids. The CDR3 bases that were read are TGTGCCAGCAGTATAGCGGGGTCCTACGAG. Its protein product is CASSIAGSYE. The entire CDR3 protein is CASSIAGSYEQYF. Variable domain in full (rest from reference TRBV2 and TRBJ2-7): EPEVTQTPSHQVTQMGQEVILRCVPISNHLYFYWYRQILGQKVEFLVSFYNNEISEKSEIFDDQFSVERPDGSNFTLKIRSTKLEDSAMYFCASSIAGSYEQYFGPGTRLTVT.

Regarding this clone: The read ends 3 residues before the CDR3 terminus; that terminus is restored from the germline J gene. The genes are TRBV5-1 and TRBJ1-2, with D hard to call. The germline V gene has CDR1 SGHRS and CDR2 YFSETQ. CDR3 length: 14 residues. V was pared by 0 bases and J by 2 bases, with 8 bases between. CDR3 DNA (partial): TGCGCCAGCAGCTTGGCCCTCAGAAACTATGGC. Encoded protein: CASSLALRNYG. The CDR3 as a whole reads CASSLALRNYGYTF.

In the case of this clone: The sequence runs out 3 residues before the end of the CDR3; the remainder is reconstructed from the germline J gene. The chain couples TRBV5-1 to TRBJ1-3; D is uncertain. The V end was cut by 0 bases, the J end by 0 bases, with 10 bases between. CDR1 and CDR2 (germline): SGHRS, YFSETQ. This CDR3 is built from 16 residues. CDR3: CASSLVGGVSGNTIYF. The sequenced part of the CDR3 DNA is TGCGCCAGCAGCTTGGTAGGCGGCGTCTCTGGAAACACC.

Regarding this clone: The CDR3 goes on 3 residues after the read ends, and that part is filled in from the germline J gene. The V gene is TRBV24-1, the J gene TRBJ2-5, with TRBD2 identical over 10 bases. This CDR3 comprises 15 residues. Germline CDR1 reads KGHDR; CDR2 reads SFDVKD. Trimming cost V 7 bases and J 4 bases; bases outside gene matches: 8. CDR3 DNA, as far as it was read: TGTGCCACCAGCGAAGCGGGGGGGCCACGAGAGACC. Amino acid sequence: CATSEAGGPRET. The full CDR3 sequence reads CATSEAGGPRETQYF.

As to this clone: The DNA ends 3 residues before the CDR3 does, and the rest of the CDR3 is filled in from the germline J gene. The chain recombines TRBV11-1 with TRBJ1-1, with D perhaps TRBD1 (5 bases). Germline assignment: CDR1 SGHAT and CDR2 FQDESV (reference sequence). The CDR3 loop spans 15 amino acids. Trimming cost V 2 bases and J 0 bases, with 10 bases left between them. The DNA read from the CDR3 is TGTGCCAGCAGCTTATCCAGGGCGATGAACACTGAA. This gives the protein CASSLSRAMNTE. The full CDR3 protein is CASSLSRAMNTEAFF.

A note on this clone: The read gets to within 3 residues of the CDR3 end, and the germline J gene fills in the rest. The genes are TRBV11-2 and TRBJ2-1; the D gene is possibly TRBD2 (6 bases). V lost 1 base, J lost 5 bases, and 12 bases lay in between. Germline V gene data show CDR1 as SGHAT and CDR2 as FQNNGV. The CDR3 has 15 amino acids. The part of the CDR3 DNA that was read is TGTGCCAGCAGCTTAGGTGCGGGGCGCCACAATGAG. Amino acids: CASSLGAGRHNE. The entire CDR3 is CASSLGAGRHNEQFF.

Comment on this clone: The CDR3 extends 3 residues past the end of the read, so its final part is completed from the germline J gene. This chain connects TRBV20-1 to TRBJ2-7, with TRBD1 identical over 8 bases. Losses at the gene ends were 4 bases for V and 2 bases for J; bases not matched to a gene: 7. The CDR3 length is 14 residues. CDR1 and CDR2 (germline): DFQATT, SNEGSKA (reference sequence). The covered CDR3 bases are TGCAGTGCTACGCCGGGACAGGCTCCCTACGAG. It is translated as CSATPGQAPYE. In full, the CDR3 is CSATPGQAPYEQYF.

Concerning this clone: The CDR3 end is not reached by the read, which stops 3 residues before it; the germline J gene fills it in. The chain employs TRBV5-1 and TRBJ2-1; 10 positions match TRBD2. The CDR3 is 16 residues long. The V gene's germline CDR1 is SGHRS and CDR2 YFSETQ. J gave up 4 bases and V 2 bases, and 6 bases lay outside the gene matches. CDR3 in amino acids: CASSFPTSGPYNEQFF. Incomplete CDR3 DNA: TGCGCCAGCAGCTTCCCGACTAGCGGGCCGTACAATGAG.

The CDR3 spells CAWSVGQTSEQFF. Partial CDR3 DNA: TGTGCCTGGAGTGTCGGACAGACGAGTGAG. The chain uses TRBV30 and TRBJ2-1, with TRBD1 as a possible D gene (6 bases). The read falls 3 residues short of the CDR3 end, and the missing part is taken from the germline J gene. Per germline, CDR1 GTSNPN and CDR2 SVGIG (reference sequence). V shed 0 bases and J shed 9 bases, with 12 bases lying between them. The length of the CDR3 is 13 residues.

In the case of this clone: The CDR3 goes on 3 residues after the read ends, and that part is filled in from the germline J gene. The genes are TRBV4-2 and TRBJ1-2; the D gene is possibly TRBD1 (5 bases). V lost 5 bases, J lost 3 bases, and 16 bases lay in between. The CDR3 covers 15 residues. CDR1 and CDR2 (germline): LGHNA, YNFKEQ. The CDR3 loop reads CASSNVGRGDYGYTF. The sequenced CDR3 bases are TGTGCCAGCAGCAATGTGGGCCGGGGGGACTATGGC.

With respect to this clone: The sequenced fragment ends 3 residues before the CDR3 boundary, so the rest is inferred from the germline J gene. V is TRBV7-2 and J is TRBJ2-2, with TRBD1 as a possible D gene (5 bases). There are 15 residues in the CDR3. V was clipped by 4 bases and J by 4 bases, with 13 bases between them. Germline-derived CDR1 and CDR2 are SGHTA and FQGNSA. CDR3: CASSYSGRGTGELFF. CDR3 DNA, as far as it was read: TGTGCCAGCAGCTACTCCGGTAGGGGCACCGGGGAG.

In the case of this clone: The DNA ends 3 residues before the CDR3 does, and the rest of the CDR3 is filled in from the germline J gene. This rearrangement joins TRBV5-1 to TRBJ1-1; 8 bases align to TRBD1. Germline V lookup: CDR1 SGHRS, CDR2 YFSETQ. Trimming took 4 bases from V and 4 from J; bases not matched to a gene: 12. The CDR3 is 16 amino acids. The CDR3 DNA, read in part, is TGCGCCAGCAGCAGGGACCCTGGACAGGGTCTCACTGAA. It encodes CASSRDPGQGLTE. The full CDR3 is CASSRDPGQGLTEAFF.

For this clone: The observed sequence ends 3 residues before the CDR3 terminus, with the missing tail filled in from the germline J gene. The chain joins TRBV7-6 to TRBJ2-2; TRBD1 aligns across 11 bases. The germline gives CDR1 SGHVS, CDR2 FNYEAQ. The CDR3 loop spans 16 amino acids. The V gene end was trimmed by 3 bases and the J gene end by 4 bases; junction bases not matched to a gene: 4. CDR3 loop: CASSFRDRGATGELFF. The sequenced part of the CDR3 DNA is TGTGCCAGCAGCTTCCGGGACAGGGGGGCCACCGGGGAG.

The sequenced part of the CDR3 DNA is TGTGCCAGCAGCATCCGGGTCTTCCACTCTGGGGCCAACGTC. Protein product: CASSIRVFHSGANV. The CDR3 in its entirety is CASSIRVFHSGANVLTF. This rearrangement joins TRBV13 to TRBJ2-6, with D unresolved. The missing CDR3 end, 3 residues past where the read stops, is filled in from the germline J gene. Germline CDR1 and CDR2: PRHDT and FYEKMQ (reference sequence). Trimming took off 5 bases at V and 0 bases at J, with 14 bases between the two ends. This CDR3 has 17 amino acids.

Points on this clone: The read falls 3 residues short of the CDR3 end, and the missing part is taken from the germline J gene. The rearrangement uses TRBV29-1 and TRBJ1-6; D is unresolved. Germline CDR1 and CDR2: SQVTM and ANQGSEA. With 7 bases removed from V and 9 bases from J, the gap between germline ends came to 16 bases. The CDR3 covers 13 residues. CDR3 in amino acids: CSANNGEGSPLHF. The sequenced part of the CDR3 DNA is TGCAGCGCGAATAATGGAGAGGGTTCACCC.

The CDR3 here is CASSLLDRVAEAFF. CDR3 DNA, as far as it was read: TGTGCCAGCAGCTTATTGGACAGGGTAGCTGAA. The gene calls are TRBV7-2 and TRBJ1-1; 8 bases match TRBD1. Read sequence stops 3 residues before the CDR3 end, and the germline J gene provides the missing end. Germline assignment: CDR1 SGHTA and CDR2 FQGNSA. The junction had 5 bases not matched to a gene; V was cut back by 2 bases and J by 6 bases. This CDR3 has 14 amino acids.

The CDR3 protein is CASSFDRGRTDTQYF. CDR3 DNA, as far as it was read: TGTGCCAGCAGCTTTGACAGGGGGCGAACAGATACG. This rearrangement joins TRBV7-3 to TRBJ2-3; 10 bases line up with TRBD1. Coverage ceases 3 residues before the CDR3 finishes, and the germline J gene fills in the end. The junction had 3 bases not matched to a gene; V was cut back by 3 bases and J by 3 bases. Germline CDR1 and CDR2: SGHTA and FQGTGA. This CDR3 is built from 15 residues.